One TCR beta chain is described in this entry. Its antigen is undetermined. The germline V and J ends were trimmed by 0 bases and 5 bases, with 14 bases remaining between them. CDR3 length: 15 amino acids. Per the germline V gene, CDR1 is SGDLS and CDR2 is YYNGEE. These data belong to a study of blood T cells in healthy people across ages. Study summary: About one barcoded beta molecule per two T cells was the capture yield of template switching. Notes on the study in general: The authors considered diversity estimates from one million T cells to be underestimates.

Alongside a J-beta primer mix, a sample-barcoded 5' primer served in a second PCR lasting about 6 to 12 cycles. Every sample returned 2.5 million or more CDR3-containing paired-end reads. TCRdb used MiXCR to reprocess the 5' RACE reads, holding one entry per CDR3 protein. The profile shows approximately 880,000 distinct CDR3 sequences, around 46% of them singletons. The sample, around 9.9 milliliters of peripheral blood, was drawn from each donor. The chain combines TRBV9 with TRBJ2-5; maybe TRBD1 (5 bases). The receptor was isolated from a man aged 25-40 years in good health. The source material was blood. The CDR3: CASSVGGAGMETQYF. The CDR3 nucleotides are TGTGCCAGCAGCGTAGGGGGTGCAGGGATGGAGACCCAGTACTTC.